This T cell receptor (beta chain) was found in a study of T cell repertoires in cytomegalovirus infection. The germline V gene has CDR1 SGHTA and CDR2 FQGNSA. The trim removed 2 bases at V and 5 bases at J, leaving 2 bases unmatched. This CDR3 spans 14 amino acids. TCRdb called the reads again in MiXCR, with one record for every CDR3 protein. Altogether 200,000 to 300,000 distinct CDR3 sequences are present, over 8% being singletons, with the ten largest covering roughly 16%. This clonotype came up many times. The source material was PBMCs. The chain couples TRBV7-2 to TRBJ1-5; 8 positions match TRBD1. This receptor was obtained from a human donor in good health (CMV status not recorded). Some clones in this sample may be carry-over from other donors' samples. The chain's CDR3 is CASSLKTGDQPQHF. The CDR3 bases are TGTGCCAGCAGCTTAAAGACAGGGGATCAGCCCCAGCATTTT.